The T cell receptor (beta chain) under discussion was sequenced for a study of blood T cell repertoires in COVID-19. Study in general: COVID-19 samples from acute and convalescent phases originated in the United States, Italy and Spain. PBMCs, B-cell-depleted T cells, or T cells provided the cDNA or gDNA that made up the material.

Methods used by the authors: Cell counts per sample came from amplifying reference gene primers. Assay: immunoSEQ multiplex PCR; the TCRdb copy retains only in-frame clones and omits some. The V and J calls and clone size are taken from that table; D and trimming were inferred from the DNA. The sample carries about 36,000 clones, about nine tenths recorded once. CDR3 length equals 15 residues. The sequenced sample consisted of peripheral blood. V is TRBV21-1 and J is TRBJ2-7; the DNA was not used to check the table's D call, TRBD2. TRBV21-1 is marked as a pseudogene. This clonotype was obtained from a human donor in a cohort sampled during active COVID-19. This CDR3 is CASSKFRGSGDEQYF. For the CDR3, the DNA is TGTGCCAGCAGCAAATTTCGCGGAAGCGGAGACGAGCAGTACTTC.